These T cell receptor beta chains were read from a single sample in a study of CD4 and CD8 cells across lung adenocarcinoma regions. TCRdb re-derived calls from the PCR reads in MiXCR, one entry per CDR3 protein. The table has about 11,000 distinct CDR3 sequences, roughly 53% seen once; the top ten hold around 21%. Input material: CD4+ T cells from the center of a lung tumor. All receptors derive from a male donor with lung adenocarcinoma. The CD4 and CD8 labels of this study may be unreliable. Both conserved end residues are part of each CDR3. A D gene is named only where the DNA matches it firmly. Clone size is stated in some rows and not others, as once, few, many or a class when expanded.

TRBJ2-1	many	.	TRBV27	CASSMGRGQFF	TGTGCCAGCAGTATGGGACGGGGGCAGTTCTTC
TRBJ2-3	.	TRBD2	TRBV12-3/TRBV12-4	CASSVMGGGNPDTQYF	TGTGCCAGCAGTGTCATGGGCGGGGGGAACCCAGATACGCAGTATTTT
TRBJ2-3	medium-sized	.	TRBV27	CASSLQSSTDTQYF	TGTGCCAGCAGTTTACAATCTAGCACAGATACGCAGTATTTT
TRBJ2-3	once	.	TRBV10-1	CASSDMAGSTDTQYF	TGCGCCAGCAGTGACATGGCCGGTAGCACAGATACGCAGTATTTT
TRBJ2-2	once	.	TRBV10-2	CASRGPGNTGELFF	TGCGCCAGCAGGGGGCCGGGGAACACCGGGGAGCTGTTTTTT
TRBJ2-7	.	TRBD2	TRBV5-6	CASSWITGTSGGQSYEQYF	TGTGCCAGCAGCTGGATAACCGGGACTAGCGGGGGACAATCCTACGAGCAGTACTTC
TRBJ2-5	medium-sized	.	TRBV6-6	CASSRETQYF	TGTGCCAGCAGTCGGGAGACCCAGTACTTC
TRBJ2-5	once	.	TRBV10-1	CAGLGERAKETQYF	TGCGCCGGCTTGGGGGAGCGTGCCAAAGAGACTCAGTACTTC
TRBJ2-5	.	.	TRBV6-1	CASSEQGRTYNEQYF	TGTGCCAGCAGTGAACAGGGCAGAACTTACAATGAGCAGTACTTC
TRBJ2-4	.	TRBD2	TRBV6-1	CVSRVAGVRATDIQYF	TGTGTCAGCCGCGTCGCGGGGGTGAGGGCCACAGACATTCAGTACTTT
TRBJ2-7	few	TRBD2	TRBV10-3	CAISEPPSGTSSYEQYF	TGTGCCATCAGCGAACCACCTAGCGGGACCAGCTCCTACGAGCAGTACTTC
TRBJ2-3	.	.	TRBV6-5	CASSFRALTTGTQFF	TGTGCCAGCAGTTTCCGGGCGTTGACCACAGGGACGCAGTTTTTT
TRBJ2-5	medium-sized	TRBD2	TRBV4-1	CASSQEGIAGGYLEQYF	TGCGCCAGCAGCCAAGAAGGGATCGCGGGAGGGTATTTGGAGCAGTACTTC
TRBJ2-6	.	TRBD2	TRBV30	CAWSVKLAGDSGANVLTF	TGTGCCTGGAGTGTAAAACTAGCGGGGGACTCTGGGGCCAACGTCCTGACTTTC
TRBJ2-2	.	TRBD1	TRBV6-1	CASSWGDRQTGELFF	TGTGCCAGCAGCTGGGGGGACAGGCAGACCGGGGAGCTGTTTTTT
TRBJ2-1	.	TRBD2	TRBV7-2	CASSEGGDYQQFF	TGTGCCAGCAGCGAAGGAGGGGACTATCAGCAGTTCTTC
TRBJ2-7	.	.	TRBV6-1	CASSFPGHTSYEQYF	TGTGCCAGTTCATTTCCGGGCCACACCTCCTACGAGCAGTACTTC
TRBJ1-1	few	.	TRBV20-1	CSARVREYMNTEAFF	TGCAGTGCTAGAGTAAGGGAATACATGAACACTGAAGCTTTCTTT
TRBJ2-5	.	TRBD1	TRBV7-2	CASSPRTGVTQYF	TGTGCCAGCAGCCCAAGGACAGGGGTGACCCAGTACTTC
TRBJ2-6	.	.	TRBV6-1	CASSIQGSGANELTF	TGTGCCAGCAGCATACAGGGTTCTGGGGCCAACGAGCTGACCTTC
TRBJ2-3	few	.	TRBV6-1	CARGEGGGDQDTQYF	TGTGCCAGGGGTGAGGGGGGCGGGGACCAAGATACGCAGTACTTT
TRBJ2-5	.	.	TRBV27	CASRATGLAGERDKETQYF	TGTGCCAGCAGAGCCACGGGGCTAGCCGGGGAGCGTGACAAAGAGACCCAGTATTTC
TRBJ2-3	once	.	TRBV7-2	CASSLGRLPYTEEQYF	TGTGCCAGCAGCTTAGGCCGCCTCCCGTACACAGAGGAGCAGTATTTT
TRBJ2-5	few	.	TRBV28	CAQIIKKKKF	TGTGCCCAGATAATTAAAAAAAAAAAATTT
TRBJ2-5	.	TRBD1	TRBV6-1	CASTPPQAGGETQYF	TGTGCCAGCACTCCCCCGCAGGCAGGGGGAGAGACCCAGTACTTC
TRBJ2-3	.	.	TRBV7-3	CASSQRVRGRTDTQYF	TGTGCCAGCAGCCAAAGGGTTAGGGGAAGAACAGATACGCAGTATTTT
TRBJ2-5	.	.	TRBV10-3	CAISEFGETQYF	TGTGCCATCAGTGAGTTCGGGGAGACCCAGTACTTC
TRBJ1-1	few	.	TRBV14	CASSQSRGGTEAFF	TGTGCCAGCAGCCAATCCAGGGGTGGGACTGAAGCTTTCTTT
TRBJ1-2	many	.	TRBV6-5	CASSYSGGNYGYTF	TGTGCCAGCAGTTACTCGGGGGGTAACTATGGCTACACCTTC
TRBJ2-1	few	.	TRBV30	CAWSVMAGRYEQFF	TGTGCCTGGAGTGTTATGGCGGGGAGATATGAGCAGTTCTTC
TRBJ2-3	.	.	TRBV6-1	CASSRTNWGTDTQYF	TGTGCCAGCAGTCGAACGAACTGGGGGACAGATACGCAGTATTTT
TRBJ2-5	.	.	TRBV10-3	CAGQWGGDPETQYF	TGTGCGGGGCAATGGGGCGGTGACCCAGAGACCCAGTACTTC
TRBJ2-1	few	TRBD1	TRBV6-1	CASTLSSTGGKTQFF	TGTGCCAGCACCCTCTCGTCGACAGGGGGCAAGACCCAGTTCTTC
TRBJ2-3	many	TRBD2	TRBV6-7	CASSYSRPSGGGTDTQYF	TGTGCCAGCAGTTACTCGAGGCCTAGCGGGGGGGGCACAGATACGCAGTATTTT
TRBJ2-7	.	.	TRBV9	CASSSSDNSYEQYF	TGTGCCAGCAGCTCCTCTGACAACTCCTACGAGCAGTACTTC
TRBJ2-2	few	.	TRBV27	CASSRYTGELFF	TGTGCCAGCAGTCGATACACCGGGGAGCTGTTTTTT
TRBJ2-5	many	.	TRBV12-3/TRBV12-4	CASSLRAVQETQYF	TGTGCCAGCAGTTTAAGGGCAGTCCAAGAGACCCAGTACTTC
TRBJ2-3	.	.	TRBV6-1	CASSETRGAKDTQYF	TGTGCCAGCAGTGAGACTAGGGGGGCGAAAGATACGCAGTACTTT
TRBJ2-5	.	TRBD2	TRBV27	CASRSGGGARAPDTQYF	TGTGCCAGCAGATCGGGGGGAGGGGCCCGGGCGCCAGATACCCAGTACTTC
TRBJ2-3	few	.	TRBV24-1	CATSDRLSTDTQYF	TGTGCCACCAGTGATAGGCTAAGCACAGATACGCAGTATTTT
TRBJ2-7	.	.	TRBV5-4	CASSFQSRSYEQYF	TGTGCCAGCAGCTTTCAATCCAGATCCTACGAGCAGTACTTC